A selection of T cell receptor beta chains follows, all from one sample in a study of T cell clonotyping in hematopoietic cell transplantation. TCRdb's table, derived via immunoSEQ multiplex PCR, lists solely in-frame clones and lacks some. The sample holds 35,000 to 50,000 clones, about 95% seen once. Input material: peripheral blood mononuclear cells. The receptors come from a man aged 30 to 45 in good health. Some clones in this sample may be carry-over from other donors' samples. CDR3s include the opening cysteine and the closing phenylalanine or tryptophan. The D gene is left open where the match is weak. Part of the rows lack a size; the others show once, few, many or a class for expanded clones.

TRBV29-1	TRBJ2-1	-	-	CSVESGRAGDEQFF	TGCAGCGTTGAAAGCGGTCGGGCAGGCGATGAGCAGTTCTTC
TRBV7-3	TRBJ2-5	few	TRBD2	CASSLAGGEGKTQYF	TGTGCCAGCAGCTTAGCGGGGGGGGAGGGAAAGACCCAGTACTTC
TRBV15	TRBJ1-1	-	-	CATSKAGGPLSEAFF	TGTGCCACCAGCAAGGCGGGGGGGCCCCTTTCTGAAGCTTTCTTT
TRBV6-5	TRBJ1-3	-	-	CASGPGRGSGNTIYF	TGTGCCAGCGGACCGGGACGGGGCTCTGGAAACACCATATATTTT
TRBV15	TRBJ2-5	-	-	CATSRDRETQYF	TGTGCCACCAGCAGAGATAGGGAGACCCAGTACTTC
TRBV7-2	TRBJ1-5	-	-	CASSLDVGGQPQHF	TGTGCCAGCAGCTTAGATGTTGGGGGCCAGCCCCAGCATTTT
TRBV30	TRBJ1-2	few	-	CAYRAIHYGYTF	TGTGCCTATCGGGCCATCCACTATGGCTACACCTTC
TRBV14	TRBJ2-7	-	TRBD1	CASSQDPGQGAPYEQYF	TGTGCCAGCAGCCAAGATCCGGGACAGGGGGCTCCCTACGAGCAGTACTTC
TRBV28	TRBJ1-1	-	-	CASSPFGGANTEAFF	TGTGCCAGCAGTCCCTTCGGAGGAGCGAACACTGAAGCTTTCTTT
TRBV7-9	TRBJ1-5	-	-	CASSLGAGDQPQHF	TGTGCCAGCAGCTTAGGGGCAGGGGATCAGCCCCAGCATTTT
TRBV13	TRBJ1-3	once	-	CASSLSLLDSYRNTIYF	TGTGCCAGCAGCTTATCCTTGTTGGACAGCTACAGAAACACCATATATTTT
TRBV7-3	TRBJ1-1	-	-	CASSSTEGTEAFF	TGTGCCAGCAGCTCAACGGAGGGCACTGAAGCTTTCTTT
TRBV5-1	TRBJ2-7	-	-	CASISSRGPANEQYF	TGCGCCAGCATATCCTCCCGGGGGCCTGCCAACGAGCAGTACTTC
TRBV11-3	TRBJ2-7	once	-	CASSLDRAYEQYF	TGTGCCAGCAGCTTAGACAGGGCCTACGAGCAGTACTTC
TRBV7-3	TRBJ1-1	once	-	CASSSSGQNTEAFF	TGTGCCAGCAGCTCCTCGGGACAGAACACTGAAGCTTTCTTT
TRBV7-8	TRBJ1-6	-	-	CASSLISGGGKRTPLHF	TGTGCCAGCAGCCTCATTAGCGGAGGGGGGAAGAGGACACCCCTCCACTTT
TRBV5-1	TRBJ2-7	-	TRBD1	CASSMGQGYEQYF	TGCGCCAGCAGCATGGGACAGGGGTACGAGCAGTACTTC